This T cell receptor beta chain derives from a study of blood T cells in healthy people across ages. Across the whole study: Capture by template switching was about one barcoded beta molecule per two T cells. Broader study findings: Strongly correlated with naive T cell percentage was TCR beta diversity. Across the age range, TCR beta diversity per million T cells fell in a roughly linear way.

Combining a sample-barcoded 5' primer with a J-beta primer mix, a second PCR ran for roughly 7 to 12 cycles. Each cDNA molecule was tagged by a template-switch adaptor with 12 random nucleotides. TCRdb passed the 5' RACE reads through MiXCR, listing each CDR3 protein once. The repertoire has roughly 500,000 distinct CDR3 sequences, 27% of them found once; the top ten carry around a sixth. Details on this clonotype: Its cognate antigen is unknown.

Trimming took 9 bases from V and 1 from J, leaving 9 bases between them. The germline gives CDR1 LGHNT, CDR2 FRNRAP. This CDR3 contains 13 residues. This sequence joins TRBV12-5 and TRBJ2-2; D gene unclear. The specimen sequenced was blood. The receptor was derived from a woman in her sixties or seventies in good health. CDR3 loop: CASGPENTGELFF. In DNA form, the CDR3 reads TGTGCTAGCGGACCCGAGAACACCGGGGAGCTGTTTTTT.